The following is a T cell receptor (beta chain) sequence with its context. The junction shows a germline mismatch at one end, possibly a read error. The authors made TCR beta cDNA from about 500 ng total RNA with a constant-region primer. Nested multiplex PCR, run for three rounds with slightly modified ARM-PCR, yielded TCR beta libraries. It was with TRBV1-TRBV30 forward primers and a C-beta reverse primer that the first two PCR rounds were run, at roughly 10 cycles each. TCRdb analysed the multiplex PCR reads with MiXCR anew, one entry per CDR3 protein. The sample contains approximately 340,000 distinct CDR3 sequences, less than 70% of which appear only once. Germline V gene data show CDR1 as SGHRS and CDR2 as YFSETQ. This CDR3 region has 15 residues. The record originates from a study of tumor-infiltrating lymphocytes in primary liver carcinoma. Germline DNA was extracted alongside blood RNA, which was obtained from unsorted whole blood.

The TCR was taken from a man aged 35-49 years with primary liver carcinoma and hepatitis B virus infection. The chain couples TRBV5-1 to TRBJ2-5; TRBD1 aligns across 9 bases. Sequenced sample: peripheral blood. The CDR3 DNA is TGCGCCATCAGCCGGACAGGGGAGCCTCAAGAGACCCAGTACTTC. Translated: CAISRTGEPQETQYF.